A selection of T cell receptor beta chains follows, all from one sample in a study of CD8+CD57+ T cells in acquired aplastic anemia. TCRdb called the reads again in MiXCR, with one record for every CDR3 protein. The data hold about 68,000 distinct CDR3 sequences, with under 65% observed a single time. The source material was sorted CD4+, CD8+, or CD8+CD57+ T cells (not recorded which) from PBMCs. The receptors derive from a human donor in good health, serving as a control. CDR3s include the opening cysteine and the closing phenylalanine or tryptophan. Fields, in order: clone size, D gene, J gene, V gene, CDR3 DNA, CDR3 protein. The D gene is left open where the match is weak. Only part of the rows carry a size: once, few, many, or a class if the clone is expanded.

abundance: many
d_gene: .
j_gene: TRBJ2-2
v_gene: TRBV15
CDR3nt: TGTGCCACCAGCAGAGTTGTAGGGGACGGGGAGCTGTTTTTT
CDR3aa: CATSRVVGDGELFF

abundance: .
d_gene: .
j_gene: TRBJ2-3
v_gene: TRBV19
CDR3nt: TGTGCCAGTAGTCCGACAGATACGCAGTATTTT
CDR3aa: CASSPTDTQYF

abundance: .
d_gene: TRBD2
j_gene: TRBJ2-2
v_gene: TRBV15
CDR3nt: TGTGCCACTAGCAGCTTACGAGCGGGGGGGCCCGGGGAGCTGTTTTTT
CDR3aa: CATSSLRAGGPGELFF

abundance: .
d_gene: .
j_gene: TRBJ1-3
v_gene: TRBV2
CDR3nt: TGCGCCAGCAGGGGCGACTCTGGATACACCATATATTTT
CDR3aa: CASRGDSGYTIYF

abundance: .
d_gene: .
j_gene: TRBJ2-6
v_gene: TRBV7-9
CDR3nt: TGTGCCAGCAGCCAAGAACCCGGGGCCAACGTCCTGACTTTC
CDR3aa: CASSQEPGANVLTF

abundance: .
d_gene: .
j_gene: TRBJ1-6
v_gene: TRBV5-8
CDR3nt: TGTGCCAGCAGCTTTGGGACCCCCCTCCACTTT
CDR3aa: CASSFGTPLHF

abundance: .
d_gene: .
j_gene: TRBJ2-7
v_gene: TRBV10-1
CDR3nt: TGCGCCAGCAGTGAGTGGGATCACGAGCAGTACTTC
CDR3aa: CASSEWDHEQYF

abundance: .
d_gene: .
j_gene: TRBJ1-2
v_gene: TRBV15
CDR3nt: TGTGCCACCAGCAGAGACAGGGGAGGGAACTATGGCTACACCTTC
CDR3aa: CATSRDRGGNYGYTF

abundance: .
d_gene: TRBD1
j_gene: TRBJ1-4
v_gene: TRBV11-3
CDR3nt: TGTGCCAGCAGCTCCAACCAGGGGGCACGGGAAAAACTGTTTTTT
CDR3aa: CASSSNQGAREKLFF

abundance: many
d_gene: .
j_gene: TRBJ1-5
v_gene: TRBV6-1
CDR3nt: TGTGCCAGCAGTGAAGTCTCCCAGGGAGGTAATCAGCCCCAGCATTTT
CDR3aa: CASSEVSQGGNQPQHF

abundance: .
d_gene: .
j_gene: TRBJ2-7
v_gene: TRBV15
CDR3nt: TGTGCCACCAGCAGAGAGTCCGGCGTCATCTACGAGCAGTACTTC
CDR3aa: CATSRESGVIYEQYF

abundance: .
d_gene: .
j_gene: TRBJ1-5
v_gene: TRBV20-1
CDR3nt: TGCAGTGCTAGAGATGTGCGACAGACAAATCAGCCCCAGCATTTT
CDR3aa: CSARDVRQTNQPQHF

abundance: .
d_gene: .
j_gene: TRBJ1-6
v_gene: TRBV7-8
CDR3nt: TGTGCCAGCAGCTCCGCAGGCGGGAGTGCACCCCTCCACTTT
CDR3aa: CASSSAGGSAPLHF

abundance: .
d_gene: .
j_gene: TRBJ2-7
v_gene: TRBV24-1
CDR3nt: TGTGCCACCAGTGACGCGGGAACCTCCTACGAGCAGTACTTC
CDR3aa: CATSDAGTSYEQYF

abundance: many
d_gene: TRBD1
j_gene: TRBJ1-1
v_gene: TRBV4-1
CDR3nt: TGCGCCAGCAGCCAAGATAGGCTGACAGGGTCTGAAGCTTTCTTT
CDR3aa: CASSQDRLTGSEAFF

abundance: .
d_gene: .
j_gene: TRBJ1-1
v_gene: TRBV20-1
CDR3nt: TGCAGTGCGAGGGACCGACGGGGGACGAACACTGAAGCTTTCTTT
CDR3aa: CSARDRRGTNTEAFF

abundance: .
d_gene: .
j_gene: TRBJ1-6
v_gene: TRBV5-5
CDR3nt: TGTGCCAGCAGCTTGCCGAGCGGAATTCGACCCCTCCACTTT
CDR3aa: CASSLPSGIRPLHF

abundance: many
d_gene: TRBD1
j_gene: TRBJ2-7
v_gene: TRBV6-5
CDR3nt: TGTGCCAGCGGGCGGACAGGGGACGAGCAGTACTTC
CDR3aa: CASGRTGDEQYF

abundance: .
d_gene: .
j_gene: TRBJ2-6
v_gene: TRBV19
CDR3nt: TGTGCCAGTAGTATATTTGTCGGGGTATCTGGGGCCAACGTCCTGACTTTC
CDR3aa: CASSIFVGVSGANVLTF

abundance: .
d_gene: .
j_gene: TRBJ1-2
v_gene: TRBV5-1
CDR3nt: TGCGCCAGCAGCTTATCCGGGACGGGGGGCCGTAACTATGGCTACGCCTTC
CDR3aa: CASSLSGTGGRNYGYAF

abundance: .
d_gene: TRBD1
j_gene: TRBJ1-1
v_gene: TRBV11-3
CDR3nt: TGTGCCAGCAGCCACGACAGGGCTCCGAACACTGAAGCTTTCTTT
CDR3aa: CASSHDRAPNTEAFF

abundance: many
d_gene: .
j_gene: TRBJ1-1
v_gene: TRBV19
CDR3nt: TGTGCCAGTAGTCCCCGACAGTACGTCACTGAAGCTTTCTTT
CDR3aa: CASSPRQYVTEAFF

abundance: .
d_gene: TRBD2
j_gene: TRBJ2-7
v_gene: TRBV7-9
CDR3nt: TGTGCCAGCAGCTCAGGGACTAGCGGGAGGTATGAGCAGTACTTC
CDR3aa: CASSSGTSGRYEQYF

abundance: .
d_gene: .
j_gene: TRBJ1-1
v_gene: TRBV28
CDR3nt: TGTGCCAGCAGTTTTTCCTTTTCGGGGGGCCTATGGACTGAAGCTTTCTTT
CDR3aa: CASSFSFSGGLWTEAFF

abundance: many
d_gene: TRBD2
j_gene: TRBJ2-1
v_gene: TRBV30
CDR3nt: TGTGCCTGCGGGACTAGCGGGAGAATGGATGAGCAGTTCTTC
CDR3aa: CACGTSGRMDEQFF

abundance: .
d_gene: TRBD1
j_gene: TRBJ1-2
v_gene: TRBV2
CDR3nt: TGTGCCAGCAGGGACAGGGAAAACTATGGCTACACCTTC
CDR3aa: CASRDRENYGYTF

abundance: .
d_gene: .
j_gene: TRBJ2-3
v_gene: TRBV11-2
CDR3nt: TGTGCCAGCAGCTTATTGGTCGGGGAGACAAGCACAGATACGCAGTATTTT
CDR3aa: CASSLLVGETSTDTQYF

abundance: .
d_gene: .
j_gene: TRBJ2-5
v_gene: TRBV19
CDR3nt: TGTGCCAGTAGTGGGGACCAAGAGACCCAGTACTTC
CDR3aa: CASSGDQETQYF

abundance: .
d_gene: TRBD1
j_gene: TRBJ1-1
v_gene: TRBV20-1
CDR3nt: TGCAGTGCTAGAGACAGGGGGCAAACTGAAGCTTTCTTT
CDR3aa: CSARDRGQTEAFF

abundance: .
d_gene: TRBD2
j_gene: TRBJ2-7
v_gene: TRBV2
CDR3nt: TGTGCCAGCAGTGATGTAGATAGCGGGAGCTACGAGCAGTACTTC
CDR3aa: CASSDVDSGSYEQYF

abundance: .
d_gene: TRBD2
j_gene: TRBJ2-7
v_gene: TRBV12-3/TRBV12-4
CDR3nt: TGTGCCAGCAGAGAACGGGGGGCCTACGAGCAGTACTTC
CDR3aa: CASRERGAYEQYF

abundance: .
d_gene: .
j_gene: TRBJ2-7
v_gene: TRBV7-6
CDR3nt: TGTGCCAGCAGCGTAGCACCCTCCTACGAGCAGTACTTC
CDR3aa: CASSVAPSYEQYF

abundance: .
d_gene: .
j_gene: TRBJ1-2
v_gene: TRBV25-1
CDR3nt: TGTGCCAGCAGTGAATTTACAGGCCCCAACTATGGCTACACCTTC
CDR3aa: CASSEFTGPNYGYTF

abundance: .
d_gene: .
j_gene: TRBJ1-3
v_gene: TRBV10-1
CDR3nt: TGCGCCAGCAGGGACGGGACGGGAACTGGAAACACCATATATTTT
CDR3aa: CASRDGTGTGNTIYF

abundance: .
d_gene: .
j_gene: TRBJ2-3
v_gene: TRBV29-1
CDR3nt: TGCAGCGTTTCGACAGGAATGGGGAATACGCAGTATTTT
CDR3aa: CSVSTGMGNTQYF

abundance: .
d_gene: TRBD1
j_gene: TRBJ1-2
v_gene: TRBV5-5
CDR3nt: TGTGCCAGCAGCTTGGCGACAGGGGTTGACCGTGGCTACACCTTC
CDR3aa: CASSLATGVDRGYTF

abundance: .
d_gene: .
j_gene: TRBJ1-3
v_gene: TRBV29-1
CDR3nt: TGCAGCGTTTCCGTCAGCCGGGACACCATATATTTT
CDR3aa: CSVSVSRDTIYF

abundance: .
d_gene: TRBD1
j_gene: TRBJ2-7
v_gene: TRBV9
CDR3nt: TGTGCCAGCAGCGTAGTTCGAGGCCGGGACAGGGTCTACGAGCAGTACTTC
CDR3aa: CASSVVRGRDRVYEQYF

abundance: many
d_gene: TRBD1
j_gene: TRBJ1-1
v_gene: TRBV20-1
CDR3nt: TGCAGTGCTAGAGATTTTTCAGGGGGTGAAGCTTTCTTT
CDR3aa: CSARDFSGGEAFF

abundance: .
d_gene: TRBD1
j_gene: TRBJ1-6
v_gene: TRBV20-1
CDR3nt: TGCAGTGCACTCCGGACAGGGGGCCAGAAAAATTCACCCCTCCACTTT
CDR3aa: CSALRTGGQKNSPLHF

abundance: .
d_gene: .
j_gene: TRBJ1-3
v_gene: TRBV10-3
CDR3nt: TGTGCCATCGGGGACTCTGGAAACACCATATATTTT
CDR3aa: CAIGDSGNTIYF

abundance: .
d_gene: TRBD1
j_gene: TRBJ1-2
v_gene: TRBV19
CDR3nt: TGTGCCAGTAAGGCTGGACAGGGACCATATGGCTACACCTTC
CDR3aa: CASKAGQGPYGYTF

abundance: many
d_gene: TRBD1
j_gene: TRBJ2-7
v_gene: TRBV5-1
CDR3nt: TGCGCCAGCAGCTTGGGTACAGGGGACACCTACGAGCAGTACTTC
CDR3aa: CASSLGTGDTYEQYF

abundance: .
d_gene: TRBD2
j_gene: TRBJ2-1
v_gene: TRBV4-1
CDR3nt: TGCGCCAGCAGCCAAGAGGGACTAGCGGGAAAAAATGAGCAGTTCTTC
CDR3aa: CASSQEGLAGKNEQFF

abundance: .
d_gene: .
j_gene: TRBJ1-5
v_gene: TRBV11-1
CDR3nt: TGTGCCAGCAGCTTAGCCACAGGGATCGGCAATCAGCCCCAGCATTTT
CDR3aa: CASSLATGIGNQPQHF

abundance: many
d_gene: .
j_gene: TRBJ2-1
v_gene: TRBV12-5
CDR3nt: TGTGCTAGTGGTTTGCCACCGCTCGTCCGCAATGAGCAGTTCTTC
CDR3aa: CASGLPPLVRNEQFF

abundance: .
d_gene: TRBD1
j_gene: TRBJ2-5
v_gene: TRBV25-1
CDR3nt: TGTGCCAGCAGGGAAACGACCGGGACAGGCGACCAAGAGACCCAGTACTTC
CDR3aa: CASRETTGTGDQETQYF

abundance: .
d_gene: .
j_gene: TRBJ2-3
v_gene: TRBV20-1
CDR3nt: TGCAGTGCTAGTGGGGCGTCGGGGGAGCGCATGTATTTT
CDR3aa: CSASGASGERMYF

abundance: .
d_gene: .
j_gene: TRBJ1-2
v_gene: TRBV12-3/TRBV12-4
CDR3nt: TGTGCCAGCAGTTTTGGCGGTCCCAACTATGGCTACACCTTC
CDR3aa: CASSFGGPNYGYTF

abundance: many
d_gene: .
j_gene: TRBJ2-1
v_gene: TRBV29-1
CDR3nt: TGCAGCGTCGAGCCACTTTTCCAAAACCACAATGAGCAGTTCTTC
CDR3aa: CSVEPLFQNHNEQFF